Sequencing of this T cell receptor (beta chain) was carried out in a study of T cell repertoires in cytomegalovirus infection. Study background: Alongside well-studied HLA-B-restricted CMV epitopes, recently identified HLA-C-restricted CMV epitopes were also used. Indicated by public TCR beta signatures were CMV infection and matching HLA type. Notes on the study in general: The ex vivo response was dominated by HLA-C-restricted CMV-specific TCR beta clonotypes. Cumulated frequencies of public TCR beta families served to identify carriers of CMV plus the relevant HLA.

This clonotype was seen a few times. No antigen is known for it. TCRdb independently ran MiXCR on the reads; one entry per CDR3 protein. This table has some 800,000 distinct CDR3 sequences, 25% to 35% appearing once. Germline CDR1 and CDR2: LNHDA and SQIVND (reference sequence). V was pared by 5 bases and J by 0 bases, with 20 bases between. This CDR3 has 18 amino acids. This TCR was recovered from a human donor in good health (CMV status not recorded). Some clones in this sample may be carry-over from other donors' samples. The chain combines TRBV19 with TRBJ1-5; D gene ambiguous. The specimen comprised cultured CD8+ T cells from PBMCs, sampled from culture after CMV antigen stimulation. The CDR3: CASSWEPVGDDSNQPQHF. In DNA, the CDR3 is TGTGCCAGTAGTTGGGAACCAGTCGGGGATGATAGCAATCAGCCCCAGCATTTT.